Sequencing of this T cell receptor (beta chain) was carried out in a study of T cells in narcolepsy. Whole-study context: Healthy controls were enrolled alongside patients with narcolepsy type 1 or type 2.

J gave up 2 bases and V 0 bases, and 7 bases lay outside the gene matches. The length of the CDR3 is 17 residues. From germline, CDR1 is KGHSH and CDR2 LQKENI. TCRdb's copy holds only in-frame clones and misses some; the assay was immunoSEQ multiplex PCR. The sample records about 21,000 clones, about 90% being singletons. Regarding this clone: What it recognizes is unknown.

Study observations and caveats: Reportedly, autoreactive clonotypes were serially detected in patients' blood but not controls'. No autoreactive T cell clone sequences appeared in some memory CD4+ repertoires. Same-patient CSF and blood CD4+ T cell clonotypes included HCRT-specific and TRIB2-specific autoreactive ones.

J is TRBJ2-7 and V is TRBV18; 10 nucleotides agree with TRBD1. This receptor was identified in a human donor with narcolepsy. What was sequenced was CD45RA- memory CD4+ T cells from PBMCs. The CDR3 loop is CASSPPNPGQGTYEQYF. CDR3 DNA: TGTGCCAGCTCACCACCTAACCCGGGACAGGGGACCTACGAGCAGTACTTC.